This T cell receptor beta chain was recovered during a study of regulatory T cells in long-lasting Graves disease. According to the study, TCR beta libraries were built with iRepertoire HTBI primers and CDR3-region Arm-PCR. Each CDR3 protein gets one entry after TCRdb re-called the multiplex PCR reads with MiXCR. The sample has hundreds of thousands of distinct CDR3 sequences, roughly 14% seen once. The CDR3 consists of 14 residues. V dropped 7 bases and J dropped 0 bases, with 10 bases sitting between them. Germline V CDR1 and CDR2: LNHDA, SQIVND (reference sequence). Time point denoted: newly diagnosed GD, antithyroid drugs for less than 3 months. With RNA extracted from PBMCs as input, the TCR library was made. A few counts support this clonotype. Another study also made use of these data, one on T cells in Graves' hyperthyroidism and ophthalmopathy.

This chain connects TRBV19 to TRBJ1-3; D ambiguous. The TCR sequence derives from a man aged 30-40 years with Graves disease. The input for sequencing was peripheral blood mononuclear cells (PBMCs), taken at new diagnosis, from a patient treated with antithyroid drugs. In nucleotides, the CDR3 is TGTGCCAGTACCGGGCCTTACTCTGGAAACACCATATATTTT. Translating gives CASTGPYSGNTIYF.